Below are 18 T cell receptor beta chains sequenced from a single sample in a study of blood T cells in healthy people across ages. Then a second PCR, running about 6 to 11 cycles, was carried out with a sample-barcoded 5' primer and a J-beta primer mix. TCRdb processed the 5' RACE reads anew with MiXCR; each CDR3 protein has one entry. The repertoire holds 750,000 to 1,000,000 distinct CDR3 sequences, with roughly 29% as singletons. This same sample was also taken into another study, of T cells of mothers and their children.

The sequenced sample was blood. The receptors come from a middle-aged woman in good health.

This clonotype was detected a few times. CDR3 nucleotide sequence: TGTGCCAGCAGGCCCGACAGGGGGCGTCAGCCCCAGCATTTT. It yields the protein CASRPDRGRQPQHF. This chain joins TRBV6-5 and TRBJ1-5; 10 nucleotides line up with TRBD1. The CDR3 contains 14 residues. Germline V CDR1 and CDR2: MNHEY, SVGAGI. V trimming: 6 bases; J trimming: 6 bases; junction bases outside the gene matches: 5.

This clonotype was seen more than once but under ten times. The chain recombines TRBV29-1 with TRBJ1-2, with TRBD1 matching 7 bases. CDR1 SQVTM and CDR2 ANQGSEA come from the germline V gene. This CDR3 contains 14 residues. The J segment lost 8 bases and the V segment lost 5 bases, leaving 14 bases of the junction unmatched. This chain's CDR3 is CSVTTGTQVGGYTF. The CDR3 DNA sequence: TGCAGCGTTACGACAGGGACCCAGGTGGGCGGCTACACCTTC.

This clonotype showed up just once. V is TRBV7-9 and J is TRBJ1-5, with a possible D match to TRBD1 (5 bases). There are 16 residues in the CDR3. CDR1 is SEHNR, CDR2 FQNEAQ, per germline (reference sequence). The V and J ends lost 1 base and 7 bases respectively, with 17 bases between them. The CDR3: CASSLVGRGVHQPQHF. The CDR3 DNA sequence: TGTGCCAGCAGCTTAGTTGGGCGGGGGGTACACCAGCCCCAGCATTTT. Full variable domain (missing parts from reference TRBV7-9 and TRBJ1-5): DTGVSQNPRHKITKRGQNVTFRCDPISEHNRLYWYRQTLGQGPEFLTYFQNEAQLEKSRLLSDRFSAERPKGSFSTLEIQRTEQGDSAMYLCASSLVGRGVHQPQHFGDGTRLSIL.

A note on this clonotype: A much more abundant neighbour one base away suggests this may be a read error. V is TRBV20-1 and J is TRBJ2-7; D is possibly TRBD1 (6 bases). Trimming stripped 4 bases from V and 0 bases from J, with 13 bases between. The CDR3 is 14 residues long. In germline, CDR1 is DFQATT, CDR2 SNEGSKA (reference sequence). The CDR3 spells CSATRQANSYEQYF. Here the CDR3 DNA reads TGCAGTGCTACCAGACAGGCCAACTCCTACGAGCAGTACTTC.

In regard to this clonotype: This could be a read error, since a much larger clone is one nucleotide away. The CDR3 nucleotides are TGTGCCAGCCGAGTGCTTAGGCGCTACACTGAAGCTTTCTTT. Translated, it gives CASRVLRRYTEAFF. The chain recombines TRBV12-3 or TRBV12-4 with TRBJ1-1, with D hard to call. The V end was cut by 8 bases, the J end by 3 bases, with 16 bases between. CDR3 length: 14 residues.

This clonotype was seen many times. The rearrangement links TRBV18 to TRBJ2-7; unclear D gene. Trimming stripped 3 bases from V and 7 bases from J, with 10 bases between. The CDR3 is 12 residues long. CDR1 and CDR2 from the germline V gene are KGHSH and LQKENI. The CDR3 is CASSPERREQYF. CDR3 bases: TGTGCCAGCTCACCGGAGAGGCGGGAGCAGTACTTC.

This clonotype has a handful of counts. Here the CDR3 reads CASSEPGTGRAEAFF. Written as DNA, the CDR3 is TGTGCCAGCAGTGAACCCGGGACAGGGCGGGCTGAAGCTTTCTTT. The V and J genes are TRBV25-1 and TRBJ1-1, with 9 bases lining up with TRBD1. Germline CDR1 and CDR2: MGHDK and SYGVNS. The CDR3 sequence is 15 residues long. V lost 2 bases to trimming and J lost 6 bases; unmatched junction nucleotides: 7.

The chain joins TRBV19 to TRBJ2-1, with 10 bases lining up with TRBD1. V lost 7 bases and J lost 7; bases outside the gene matches: 7. The CDR3 loop spans 14 amino acids. The germline CDR1 and CDR2 sequences are LNHDA and SQIVND (reference sequence). The CDR3 DNA reads TGTGCCAGTACCGGGACAGGGGCGTTTAATGAGCAGTTCTTC. Protein: CASTGTGAFNEQFF.

This clonotype was observed a handful of times. The chain links TRBV7-2 to TRBJ1-5; the match to TRBD1 covers 7 bases. CDR1 is SGHTA and CDR2 is FQGNSA in the germline V gene. The CDR3 covers 16 residues. V shed 3 bases and J 2 bases; nucleotides not matched to a gene: 7. This CDR3 is CASSFLQGIGNQPQHF. CDR3 sequence (DNA): TGTGCCAGCAGCTTTTTACAGGGGATCGGCAATCAGCCCCAGCATTTT.

A note on this clonotype: Possible read error: a much larger clone is one base away. The V call is TRBV6-2 or TRBV6-3, the J call TRBJ2-5; TRBD2 matches 7 bases. With V trimmed by 0 bases and J by 11 bases, 15 bases remained unmatched. Per germline, CDR1 MNHEY and CDR2 SVGEGT. The CDR3 loop spans 16 amino acids. This CDR3 is CASSYSGGGPKGEQYF. CDR3 DNA: TGTGCCAGCAGTTACTCCGGCGGGGGACCCAAGGGTGAGCAGTACTTC.

This clonotype was counted many times. V and J are TRBV20-1 and TRBJ2-1, with 9 bases matching TRBD1. Trimming at V came to 6 bases and at J to 6 bases, leaving 12 bases not matched to a gene. The length of the CDR3 is 15 residues. From germline, CDR1 is DFQATT and CDR2 SNEGSKA (reference sequence). The CDR3 loop reads CSARAMDRGFNEQFF. In DNA form, the CDR3 reads TGCAGTGCACGGGCGATGGACAGGGGTTTCAATGAGCAGTTCTTC.

The table lists this clonotype with many counts. The chain joins TRBV27 to TRBJ2-7, with TRBD1 matching over 8 bases. Germline values: CDR1 MNHEY, CDR2 SMNVEV (reference sequence). CDR3 size: 15 residues. V lost 2 bases and J lost 4; bases outside the gene matches: 7. CDR3 region: CASSLRQGAFYEQYF. In nucleotides, the CDR3 is TGTGCCAGCAGTTTACGGCAGGGGGCGTTTTACGAGCAGTACTTC.

With respect to this clonotype: One end of the junction does not line up with germline, which may come from a read error. V usage is TRBV6-5 and J usage is TRBJ2-1; 7 positions match TRBD2. The J call may be wrong; the DNA end is better matched by TRBJ2-7. This CDR3 has 17 amino acids. Germline CDR1 is MNHEY and CDR2 is SVGAGI. In DNA form, the CDR3 reads TGCGCCAGCAGTTACCAACCTCTAGCGGAGGGCTTCTACGAGCAGTACTTC. Translated, it gives CASSYQPLAEGFYEQYF.

Concerning this clonotype itself: The junction does not match germline at one end; this may be a read error. The chain combines TRBV24-1 with TRBJ2-3; D is undetermined. CDR1 and CDR2 (germline): KGHDR, SFDVKD. CDR3 length: 15 amino acids. This CDR3 reads CAASGLWRNTDTQYF. The CDR3 DNA reads TGTGCCGCCAGTGGTTTGTGGAGAAACACAGATACGCAGTATTTT.

This clonotype occurred many times. The V gene is TRBV7-3, the J gene TRBJ2-6; 9 bases agree with TRBD1. The CDR3 is 17 residues long. The ends lost 0 bases at V and 4 bases at J; junction bases unmatched: 4. Germline lookup yields CDR1 SGHTA and CDR2 FQGTGA. For the CDR3, the DNA is TGTGCCAGCAGCTTAACAGGGACAGGGTCCGGGGCCAACGTCCTGACTTTC. Residues: CASSLTGTGSGANVLTF.

CDR3 amino acids: CSVEVGSRGAEAFF. The CDR3 region has the DNA TGCAGCGTTGAAGTAGGATCCCGGGGGGCTGAAGCTTTCTTT. The rearrangement joins TRBV29-1 to TRBJ1-1, with D maybe TRBD1 (5 bases). CDR1 SQVTM and CDR2 ANQGSEA come from the germline V gene. This CDR3 region has 14 residues. Trimming took off 1 base at V and 6 bases at J, with 15 bases between the two ends.

This clonotype came up a few times. The chain joins TRBV27 to TRBJ2-4; 16 bases match TRBD2. The CDR3 contains 17 residues. In germline, CDR1 is MNHEY, CDR2 SMNVEV (reference sequence). Trimming took 6 bases from V and 0 from J; bases not matched to a gene: 2. The CDR3 DNA follows: TGTGCCAGCAGAGGGACTAGCGGGGGGGTAGCCAAAAACATTCAGTACTTC. It encodes CASRGTSGGVAKNIQYF.

This clonotype appeared a few times. This chain connects TRBV5-1 to TRBJ1-4; possibly TRBD1 for D (5 bases). CDR1 and CDR2 from the germline V gene are SGHRS and YFSETQ. V lost 0 bases, J lost 8 bases, and 17 bases lay in between. The CDR3 has 16 residues. The CDR3: CASSLAAGALREKLFF. The CDR3 DNA follows: TGCGCCAGCAGCTTGGCCGCCGGGGCCCTTCGGGAAAAACTGTTTTTT.